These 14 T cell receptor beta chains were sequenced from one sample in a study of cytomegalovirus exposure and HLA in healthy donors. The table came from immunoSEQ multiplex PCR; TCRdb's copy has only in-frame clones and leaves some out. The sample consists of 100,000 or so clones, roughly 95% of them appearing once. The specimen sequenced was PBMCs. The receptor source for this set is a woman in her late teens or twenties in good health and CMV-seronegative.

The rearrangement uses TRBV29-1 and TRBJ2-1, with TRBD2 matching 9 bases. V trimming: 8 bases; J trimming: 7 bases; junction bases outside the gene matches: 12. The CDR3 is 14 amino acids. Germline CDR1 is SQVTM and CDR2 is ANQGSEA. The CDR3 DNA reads TGCAGCACATGGTCCCTAGCGGGAAGGAATGAGCAGTTCTTC. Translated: CSTWSLAGRNEQFF.

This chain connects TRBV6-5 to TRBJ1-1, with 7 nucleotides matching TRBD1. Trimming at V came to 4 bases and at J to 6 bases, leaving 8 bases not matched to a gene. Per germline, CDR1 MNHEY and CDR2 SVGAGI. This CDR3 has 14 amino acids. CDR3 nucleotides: TGTGCCAGCAGTTTCGTAACAGGGGTCCCTGAAGCTTTCTTT. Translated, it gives CASSFVTGVPEAFF.

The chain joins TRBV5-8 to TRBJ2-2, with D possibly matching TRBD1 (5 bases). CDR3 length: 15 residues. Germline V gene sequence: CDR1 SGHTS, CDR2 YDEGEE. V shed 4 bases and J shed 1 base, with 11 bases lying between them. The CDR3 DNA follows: TGTGCCAGCAGCGTCCACGGACAGAACACCGGGGAGCTGTTTTTT. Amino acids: CASSVHGQNTGELFF.

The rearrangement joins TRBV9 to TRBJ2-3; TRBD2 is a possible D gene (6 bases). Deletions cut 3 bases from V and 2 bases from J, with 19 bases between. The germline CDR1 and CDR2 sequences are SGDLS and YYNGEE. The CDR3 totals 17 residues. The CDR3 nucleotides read TGTGCCAGCAGCGCGGGGAGGAGGGGACTTCTCACAGATACGCAGTATTTT. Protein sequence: CASSAGRRGLLTDTQYF.

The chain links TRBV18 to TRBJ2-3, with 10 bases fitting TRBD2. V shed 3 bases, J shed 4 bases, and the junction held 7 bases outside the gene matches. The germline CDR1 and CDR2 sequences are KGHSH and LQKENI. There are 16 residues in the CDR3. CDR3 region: CASSPTGTSAPDTQYF. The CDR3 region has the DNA TGTGCCAGCTCACCTACCGGGACTAGCGCCCCAGATACGCAGTATTTT.

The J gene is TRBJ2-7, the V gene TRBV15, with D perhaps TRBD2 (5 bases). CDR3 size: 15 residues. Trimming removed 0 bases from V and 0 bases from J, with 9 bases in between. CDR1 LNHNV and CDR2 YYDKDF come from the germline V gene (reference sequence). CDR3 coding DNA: TGTGCCACCAGCAGAGATAAGGACTCCTCCTACGAGCAGTACTTC. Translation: CATSRDKDSSYEQYF. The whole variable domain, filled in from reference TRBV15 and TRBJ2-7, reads DAMVIQNPRYQVTQFGKPVTLSCSQTLNHNVMYWYQQKSSQAPKLLFHYYDKDFNNEADTPDNFQSRRPNTSFCFLDIRSPGLGDTAMYLCATSRDKDSSYEQYFGPGTRLTVT.

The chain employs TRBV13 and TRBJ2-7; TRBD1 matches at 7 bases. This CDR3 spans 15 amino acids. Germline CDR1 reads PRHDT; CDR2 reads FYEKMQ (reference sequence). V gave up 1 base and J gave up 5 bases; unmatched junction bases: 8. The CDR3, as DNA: TGTGCCAGCAGCTTAGCCGCAGGGGGAGTCGACGAGCAGTACTTC. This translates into CASSLAAGGVDEQYF.

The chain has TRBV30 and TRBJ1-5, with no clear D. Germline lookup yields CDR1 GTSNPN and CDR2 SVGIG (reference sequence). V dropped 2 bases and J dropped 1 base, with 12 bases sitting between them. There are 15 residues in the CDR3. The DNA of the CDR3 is TGTGCCTGGAGTCCCGGGAGTTCGAGCAATCAGCCCCAGCATTTT. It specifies CAWSPGSSSNQPQHF.

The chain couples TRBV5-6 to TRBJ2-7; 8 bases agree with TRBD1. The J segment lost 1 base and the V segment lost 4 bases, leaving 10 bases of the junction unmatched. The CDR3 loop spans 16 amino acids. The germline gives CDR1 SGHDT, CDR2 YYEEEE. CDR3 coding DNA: TGTGCCAGCAGCCCTCCTTTAGGGACAGGATCCTACGAGCAGTACTTC. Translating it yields CASSPPLGTGSYEQYF.

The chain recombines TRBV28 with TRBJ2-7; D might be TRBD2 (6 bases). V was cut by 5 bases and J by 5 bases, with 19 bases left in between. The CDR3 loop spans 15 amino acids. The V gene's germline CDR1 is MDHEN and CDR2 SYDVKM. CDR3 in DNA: TGTGCCAGCAGTCCCCCCGGCGGCCGCGGGGACGAGCAGTACTTC. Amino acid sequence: CASSPPGGRGDEQYF.

The CDR3 bases are TGTGCCAGCAGGTCAGTCGGGAATGAGCAGTTCTTC. It encodes CASRSVGNEQFF. J is TRBJ2-1 and V is TRBV6-5; D not certain. Trimming took 6 bases from V and 7 from J, leaving 10 bases between them. This CDR3 is 12 amino acids long. Germline CDR1 and CDR2: MNHEY and SVGAGI.

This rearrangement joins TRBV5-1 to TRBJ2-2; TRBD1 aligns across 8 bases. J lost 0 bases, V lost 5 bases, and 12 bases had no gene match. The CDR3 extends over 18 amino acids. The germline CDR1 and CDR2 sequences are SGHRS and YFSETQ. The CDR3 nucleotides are TGCGCCAGCAGACTCCATACCAGGACAGGGACGAACACCGGGGAGCTGTTTTTT. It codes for CASRLHTRTGTNTGELFF.

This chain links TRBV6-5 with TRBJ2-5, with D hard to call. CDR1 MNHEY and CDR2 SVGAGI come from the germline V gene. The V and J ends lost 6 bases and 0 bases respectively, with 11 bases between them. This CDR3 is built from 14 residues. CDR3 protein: CASSHGPYQETQYF. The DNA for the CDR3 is TGTGCCAGCAGCCACGGTCCCTACCAAGAGACCCAGTACTTC.

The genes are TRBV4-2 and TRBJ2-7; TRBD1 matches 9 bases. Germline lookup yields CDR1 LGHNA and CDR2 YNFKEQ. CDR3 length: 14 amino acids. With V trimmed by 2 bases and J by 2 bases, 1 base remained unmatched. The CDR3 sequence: CASSQWDRAYEQYF. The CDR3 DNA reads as TGTGCCAGCAGCCAATGGGACAGGGCCTACGAGCAGTACTTC.